This entry lists 23 T cell receptor beta chains sequenced from one sample in a study of shared clonotypes between healthy human individuals. Measured with immunoSEQ multiplex PCR; TCRdb has only the in-frame clones, and not every one. The sample lists approximately 2.4 million clones, approximately 94% occurring once. The sequencing sample was made of naive CD4+ T cells sorted from blood. Subset reported: CD45RA+ positively selected. Receptor source: a man between 18 and 29 years old in good health.

This clone was seen a handful of times. The chain employs TRBV10-3 and TRBJ1-2; unclear D gene. Trimming shortened V by 1 base and J by 14 bases, and 11 bases separated the two germline ends. Germline V gene sequence: CDR1 ENHRY, CDR2 SYGVKD. The CDR3 sequence is 11 residues long. CDR3: CAISEYKEETF. The CDR3 DNA follows: TGTGCCATCAGTGAGTACAAGGAAGAGACCTTC.

The V gene is TRBV27, the J gene TRBJ2-5; D may correspond to TRBD1 or TRBD2 (5 bases each). From germline, CDR1 is MNHEY and CDR2 SMNVEV (reference sequence). The CDR3 consists of 14 residues. V was pared by 7 bases and J by 2 bases, with 14 bases between. CDR3 protein: CASTPPGRQETQYF. DNA for the CDR3: TGTGCCAGCACCCCGCCGGGACGGCAAGAGACCCAGTACTTC.

A remark on this clone: Other DNA sequences of this sample code for an identical CDR3. This chain connects TRBV9 to TRBJ1-6; D is uncertain. V gave up 0 bases and J gave up 4 bases, with 5 bases separating them. Germline-derived CDR1 and CDR2 are SGDLS and YYNGEE. This CDR3 spans 14 amino acids. CDR3: CASSVGQYNSPLHF. As DNA, the CDR3 is TGTGCCAGCAGCGTAGGGCAGTATAATTCACCCCTCCACTTT.

This chain links TRBV7-2 with TRBJ1-2, with D possibly TRBD1 on 5 matching bases. Trimming removed 1 base at V and 0 bases at J, with 12 bases between. Germline loops: CDR1 SGHTA, CDR2 FQGNSA. The CDR3 spans 16 residues. CDR3 amino acids: CASSLVGTEANYGYTF. For the CDR3, the DNA is TGTGCCAGCAGCTTAGTGGGGACGGAAGCTAACTATGGCTACACCTTC.

The chain is built from TRBV9 and TRBJ2-7; the match to TRBD2 covers 7 bases. Trimming removed 4 bases from V and 7 bases from J; junction bases left unmatched: 5. The CDR3 loop spans 12 amino acids. Per germline, CDR1 SGDLS and CDR2 YYNGEE. This CDR3 is CASSRWGGEQYF. CDR3 nucleotide sequence: TGTGCCAGCAGCCGATGGGGGGGTGAGCAGTACTTC.

The rearrangement joins TRBV5-1 to TRBJ2-2; no clear D. Trimming stripped 6 bases from V and 1 base from J, with 4 bases between. This CDR3 comprises 12 residues. Germline V CDR1 and CDR2: SGHRS, YFSETQ. The CDR3 region is CASNRNTGELFF. In nucleotides, the CDR3 is TGCGCCAGCAATAGGAACACCGGGGAGCTGTTTTTT.

The CDR3 spells CASSQVAAGVPYEQYF. As DNA, the CDR3 is TGCGCCAGCAGCCAAGTCGCAGCGGGGGTTCCCTACGAGCAGTACTTC. The chain uses TRBV4-1 and TRBJ2-7; 8 bases line up with TRBD2. CDR1 and CDR2 (germline): MGHRA, YSYEKL. Unmatched junction bases numbered 7, after V lost 1 base and J lost 2 bases. The CDR3 sequence is 16 residues long.

The chain links TRBV5-1 to TRBJ2-3; tentatively, D is TRBD1 (7 bases). Germline V lookup: CDR1 SGHRS, CDR2 YFSETQ. Trimming took 5 bases from V and 0 from J, leaving 19 bases between them. The CDR3 is 17 residues long. This chain's CDR3 is CASRNGATGTSTDTQYF. CDR3 DNA: TGCGCCAGCAGAAATGGAGCGACAGGGACTAGCACAGATACGCAGTATTTT.

This sequence joins TRBV11-2 and TRBJ2-3, with D possibly being TRBD1 (6 bases). The CDR3 sequence is 14 residues long. V dropped 4 bases and J dropped 7 bases, with 15 bases sitting between them. The germline CDR1 and CDR2 sequences are SGHAT and FQNNGV. CDR3 DNA: TGTGCCAGCAGCTGGACAGATTTCGGGTATACGCAGTATTTT. As protein: CASSWTDFGYTQYF.

The chain recombines TRBV4-3 with TRBJ2-5; D remains ambiguous. V lost 0 bases, J lost 1 base, and 9 bases lay in between. The V gene's germline CDR1 is LGHNA and CDR2 YSLEER. The CDR3 totals 15 residues. CDR3 sequence (DNA): TGCGCCAGCAGCCAAGACCGGGCAGCCCAAGAGACCCAGTACTTC. Amino acids: CASSQDRAAQETQYF.

The genes are TRBV7-9 and TRBJ2-5; 9 bases are shared with TRBD1. Germline V gene sequence: CDR1 SEHNR, CDR2 FQNEAQ (reference sequence). The CDR3 spans 15 residues. With 5 bases clipped from V and 2 bases from J, the junction kept 6 bases outside the gene matches. The CDR3 nucleotides are TGTGCCAGCAGCGACGGGACAGGGCGGCAAGAGACCCAGTACTTC. The encoded protein is CASSDGTGRQETQYF. Together with reference TRBV7-9 and TRBJ2-5, the CDR3 gives the full variable domain: DTGVSQNPRHKITKRGQNVTFRCDPISEHNRLYWYRQTLGQGPEFLTYFQNEAQLEKSRLLSDRFSAERPKGSFSTLEIQRTEQGDSAMYLCASSDGTGRQETQYFGPGTRLLVL.

In DNA, the CDR3 is TGTGCCAGCAGCCGCGACAGGGCTGGCTACACCTTC. Translated: CASSRDRAGYTF. The genes are TRBV7-8 and TRBJ1-2, with 7 bases fitting TRBD1. The length of the CDR3 is 12 residues. The V and J ends lost 5 bases and 7 bases, in that order; junction bases with no gene match: 4. Per germline, CDR1 SGHVS and CDR2 FQNEAQ.

As for this clone: Other DNA sequences of this sample code for an identical CDR3. V gene TRBV6-5 combines with J gene TRBJ2-7, with TRBD1 as a possible D gene (6 bases). Trimming took off 6 bases at V and 4 bases at J, with 10 bases between the two ends. CDR1 and CDR2 (germline): MNHEY, SVGAGI. The CDR3 consists of 12 residues. CDR3 protein: CASSRGGYEQYF. CDR3 DNA: TGTGCCAGCAGCCGAGGGGGTTACGAGCAGTACTTC.

The V and J genes are TRBV7-9 and TRBJ1-2; 9 bases match TRBD1. The CDR3 loop spans 14 amino acids. Losses at the gene ends were 3 bases for V and 7 bases for J; bases not matched to a gene: 6. Germline V gene lookup returns CDR1 SEHNR and CDR2 FQNEAQ (reference sequence). In nucleotides, the CDR3 is TGTGCCAGCAGCTTCCGCGGACAGGGGAGTGGCTACACCTTC. Encoded protein: CASSFRGQGSGYTF.

This clone was seen a single time. The V and J genes are TRBV12-1 and TRBJ1-5; no DNA check was done on the table's D call, TRBD1. TRBV12-1 is a listed pseudogene. CDR3 size: 14 residues. The CDR3 DNA follows: TGTGCCAGCAGCTTTGGGGGCCTCAATCAGCCCCAGCATTTT. Amino acid sequence: CASSFGGLNQPQHF.

The chain carries TRBV5-1 and TRBJ1-4; D is possibly TRBD1 (6 bases). Germline CDR1 and CDR2: SGHRS and YFSETQ. This CDR3 comprises 15 residues. Trimming removed 2 bases at V and 3 bases at J, with 11 bases between. The CDR3 bases are TGCGCCAGCAGCTTTATAGGGGGGGCTAATGAAAAACTGTTTTTT. It specifies CASSFIGGANEKLFF.

In its sample, this clone was seen once. The chain is built from TRBV7-9 and TRBJ2-4, with TRBD1 identical over 7 bases. The CDR3 runs 16 residues. V was clipped by 6 bases and J by 0 bases; unmatched bases: 8. Germline V gives CDR1 SEHNR, CDR2 FQNEAQ (reference sequence). In DNA, the CDR3 is TGTGCCAGCAGTCGAGACAGGGATTTAGCCAAAAACATTCAGTACTTC. Its translation is CASSRDRDLAKNIQYF.

This clone has more than one count but fewer than ten. The gene calls are TRBV28 and TRBJ1-2; 8 bases are a match to TRBD1. With V trimmed by 3 bases and J by 4 bases, 4 bases remained unmatched. In germline, CDR1 is MDHEN, CDR2 SYDVKM. The CDR3 consists of 14 residues. CDR3 nucleotide sequence: TGTGCCAGCAGTTTGACAGGGGTAGCCTATGGCTACACCTTC. It translates to CASSLTGVAYGYTF.

This CDR3 is CASTEMPIVGNTIYF. CDR3 coding DNA: TGTGCCAGCACGGAGATGCCAATTGTTGGAAACACCATATATTTT. The V gene is TRBV28, the J gene TRBJ1-3; D ambiguous. This CDR3 is built from 15 residues. The ends were cut back, 7 bases at V and 3 bases at J, with 16 bases in the middle. Looked up from germline, CDR1 is MDHEN and CDR2 is SYDVKM.

The CDR3 DNA follows: TGCGCCAGCAGCTCAGGGCCGGAACAGTTCTTC. This sequence encodes CASSSGPEQFF. This chain joins TRBV5-1 and TRBJ2-1, with D tentatively TRBD1 (5 bases). This CDR3 comprises 11 residues. CDR1 and CDR2 (germline): SGHRS, YFSETQ. Trimming removed 3 bases at V and 13 bases at J, with 11 bases between.

The CDR3, as DNA: TGTGCCAGCAGCTTTGCCCCCCACGAGCAGTACTTC. Protein: CASSFAPHEQYF. This chain uses TRBV5-8 with TRBJ2-7, with D uncertain. Germline CDR1 and CDR2: SGHTS and YDEGEE. The length of the CDR3 is 12 residues. Trimming cost V 2 bases and J 5 bases, with 8 bases left between them.

This chain uses TRBV18 with TRBJ2-7; the match to TRBD2 covers 11 bases. V trimming: 4 bases; J trimming: 5 bases; junction bases outside the gene matches: 7. The CDR3 sequence is 15 residues long. The germline gives CDR1 KGHSH, CDR2 LQKENI. CDR3 sequence reads: CASSLGLAGSHEQYF. In DNA, the CDR3 is TGTGCCAGCTCACTCGGACTAGCGGGTTCACACGAGCAGTACTTC.

V and J are TRBV5-1 and TRBJ2-1; a possible D gene is TRBD2 (5 bases). From germline, CDR1 is SGHRS and CDR2 YFSETQ. The CDR3 is made up of 16 amino acids. Trimming removed 3 bases at V and 1 base at J, with 14 bases between. This chain's CDR3 is CASSSGAGRSYNEQFF. The CDR3 DNA reads as TGCGCCAGCAGCTCGGGCGCGGGCAGGTCCTACAATGAGCAGTTCTTC.